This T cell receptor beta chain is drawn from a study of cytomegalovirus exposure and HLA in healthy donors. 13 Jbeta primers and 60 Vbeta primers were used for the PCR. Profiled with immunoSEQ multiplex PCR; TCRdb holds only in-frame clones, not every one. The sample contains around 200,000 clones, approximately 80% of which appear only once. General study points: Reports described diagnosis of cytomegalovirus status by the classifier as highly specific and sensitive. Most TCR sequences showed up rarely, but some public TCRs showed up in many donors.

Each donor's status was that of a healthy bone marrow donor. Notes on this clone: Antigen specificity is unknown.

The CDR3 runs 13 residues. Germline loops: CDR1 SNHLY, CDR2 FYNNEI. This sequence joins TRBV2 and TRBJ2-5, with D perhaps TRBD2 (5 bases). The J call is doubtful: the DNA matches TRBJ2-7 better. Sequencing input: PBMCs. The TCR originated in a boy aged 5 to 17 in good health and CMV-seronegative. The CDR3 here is CASQAGRSYEQYF. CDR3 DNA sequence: TGTGCCAGCCAGGCGGGCCGCTCCTACGAGCAGTACTTC.